The 28 T cell receptor beta chains below were found in one sample sequenced in a study of shared clonotypes between healthy human individuals. This table comes from immunoSEQ multiplex PCR, and its TCRdb copy is limited to in-frame clones, with some not included. Of about 1.5 million clones listed, around 97% are singletons. Sequenced input: naive CD4+ T cells sorted from blood. Subset indicated: CD45RA+ positively selected. The receptors originated from a man younger than 40 in good health.

The genes are TRBV5-1 and TRBJ2-1; 7 bases fit TRBD1. Germline loops: CDR1 SGHRS, CDR2 YFSETQ. This CDR3 is built from 15 residues. V was pared by 2 bases and J by 1 base, with 3 bases of the junction left unmatched. CDR3 in DNA: TGCGCCAGCAGCTTTCCGGGACAGTCCTACAATGAGCAGTTCTTC. Amino acid sequence: CASSFPGQSYNEQFF.

V is TRBV21-1 and J is TRBJ2-7; the DNA was not compared with TRBD2, the D call given in the table. TRBV21-1 is an annotated pseudogene. This CDR3 spans 19 amino acids. The CDR3 spells CASSKDRLAGGPRTDEQYF. In nucleotides, the CDR3 is TGTGCCAGCAGCAAAGATCGACTAGCGGGAGGGCCTAGGACTGACGAGCAGTACTTC.

The rearrangement uses TRBV10-3 and TRBJ1-2; no clear D gene. The CDR3 is 11 residues long. Germline V CDR1 and CDR2: ENHRY, SYGVKD. V gave up 6 bases and J gave up 4 bases, with 6 bases separating them. The CDR3 DNA follows: TGTGCCATCAGAGAGGGCTATGGCTACACCTTC. This gives the protein CAIREGYGYTF.

The genes are TRBV5-4 and TRBJ2-2; 10 nucleotides match TRBD2. The CDR3 is 17 amino acids. Germline V gene lookup returns CDR1 SGHNT and CDR2 YYREEE (reference sequence). The V gene end was trimmed by 4 bases and the J gene end by 7 bases; junction bases not matched to a gene: 13. CDR3 in DNA: TGTGCCAGCAGCATGGGGGGCGCTAGCGGGAGCGTCGGGGAGCTGTTTTTT. Translation gives CASSMGGASGSVGELFF.

The chain joins TRBV5-1 to TRBJ2-3; D ambiguous. There are 14 residues in the CDR3. Germline V gene data show CDR1 as SGHRS and CDR2 as YFSETQ. V lost 4 bases, J lost 3 bases, and 12 bases lay in between. The CDR3 region has the DNA TGCGCCAGCAGCCCCGGTCGTACTACAGATACGCAGTATTTT. Translated: CASSPGRTTDTQYF.

The chain combines TRBV21-1 with TRBJ2-7; the table's D call TRBD2 went unverified against the DNA. TRBV21-1 is assigned pseudogene status. This CDR3 is 15 amino acids long. CDR3 in amino acids: CASSKALSGAYEQYF. The CDR3 DNA sequence: TGTGCCAGCAGCAAAGCGCTTAGCGGGGCTTACGAGCAGTACTTC.

The chain employs TRBV9 and TRBJ2-1, with 11 bases identical to TRBD2. Looked up from germline, CDR1 is SGDLS and CDR2 is YYNGEE. The CDR3 extends over 16 amino acids. V dropped 3 bases and J dropped 4; count of bases not matched to a gene: 6. CDR3 in amino acids: CASSATGTSGYNEQFF. CDR3 DNA: TGTGCCAGCAGCGCAACCGGGACTAGCGGATACAATGAGCAGTTCTTC.

To note about this clone: The same CDR3 can be traced to other DNA sequences in this sample. The chain is built from TRBV7-2 and TRBJ2-3; D not certain. The CDR3 length is 15 residues. Trimming cost V 1 base and J 0 bases, with 8 bases left between them. Germline values: CDR1 SGHTA, CDR2 FQGNSA. CDR3 region: CASSLEGSSTDTQYF. CDR3 nucleotides: TGTGCCAGCAGCTTAGAGGGCAGCAGCACAGATACGCAGTATTTT.

The chain couples TRBV9 to TRBJ2-1, with 9 bases fitting TRBD1. V shed 5 bases and J 10 bases; nucleotides not matched to a gene: 13. Per the germline V gene, CDR1 is SGDLS and CDR2 is YYNGEE. The CDR3 extends over 15 amino acids. CDR3 nucleotide sequence: TGTGCCAGCAGTGTGGGGACAGGGCTAGTGAAAGAGCAGTTCTTC. Protein product: CASSVGTGLVKEQFF.

J is TRBJ2-1 and V is TRBV19; D perhaps matches TRBD2 (5 bases). The length of the CDR3 is 16 residues. The V and J ends lost 5 bases and 0 bases respectively, with 14 bases between them. The V gene's germline CDR1 is LNHDA and CDR2 SQIVND (reference sequence). The CDR3 reads CASSPGVGPSYNEQFF. The CDR3 DNA follows: TGTGCCAGTAGTCCCGGGGTAGGTCCCTCCTACAATGAGCAGTTCTTC. The variable domain in full, completed from reference TRBV19 and TRBJ2-1, reads DGGITQSPKYLFRKEGQNVTLSCEQNLNHDAMYWYRQDPGQGLRLIYYSQIVNDFQKGDIAEGYSVSREKKESFPLTVTSAQKNPTAFYLCASSPGVGPSYNEQFFGPGTRLTVL.

The chain carries TRBV5-1 and TRBJ1-4; 10 bases fit TRBD1. Germline V gives CDR1 SGHRS, CDR2 YFSETQ. V gave up 5 bases and J gave up 8 bases; unmatched junction bases: 9. The CDR3 extends over 15 amino acids. CDR3 in DNA: TGCGCCAGCAGGGGACAGGGGAAGAAGCGGGAAAAACTGTTTTTT. It yields the protein CASRGQGKKREKLFF.

The chain links TRBV5-4 to TRBJ1-5, with D maybe TRBD1 (5 bases). This CDR3 comprises 14 residues. CDR1 and CDR2 from the germline V gene are SGHNT and YYREEE (reference sequence). V was shortened by 0 bases and J by 6 bases, with 10 bases between the two germline ends. The CDR3 is CASSLVAGSQPQHF. The CDR3 coding sequence is TGTGCCAGCAGCTTGGTGGCAGGGAGTCAGCCCCAGCATTTT.

The V call is TRBV4-3, the J call TRBJ2-2; either TRBD1 or TRBD2 may fit D (5 bases each). Per the germline V gene, CDR1 is LGHNA and CDR2 is YSLEER. The ends were cut back, 1 base at V and 0 bases at J, with 21 bases in the middle. The CDR3 runs 20 residues. The CDR3 DNA follows: TGCGCCAGCAGCCAAGCTGAGGGTCGGACATCCTATCCGAACACCGGGGAGCTGTTTTTT. Encoded protein: CASSQAEGRTSYPNTGELFF.

This sequence joins TRBV7-9 and TRBJ2-5; D remains unclear. Germline CDR1 SEHNR, CDR2 FQNEAQ (reference sequence). CDR3 size: 14 residues. V was pared by 1 base and J by 5 bases, with 11 bases between. The CDR3 DNA reads as TGTGCCAGCAGCTTAGACCAAGGGTTTGAGACCCAGTACTTC. It yields the protein CASSLDQGFETQYF. Looking up the rest from reference TRBV7-9 and TRBJ2-5 gives the full variable domain: DTGVSQNPRHKITKRGQNVTFRCDPISEHNRLYWYRQTLGQGPEFLTYFQNEAQLEKSRLLSDRFSAERPKGSFSTLEIQRTEQGDSAMYLCASSLDQGFETQYFGPGTRLLVL.

The chain combines TRBV29-1 with TRBJ2-2; 7 nucleotides agree with TRBD2. This CDR3 has 15 residues. The germline CDR1 and CDR2 sequences are SQVTM and ANQGSEA. Trimming at V came to 3 bases and at J to 7 bases, leaving 11 bases not matched to a gene. The CDR3 DNA follows: TGCAGCGTTGACCCGGGGAGCGGGATAGGCGGGGAGCTGTTTTTT. Amino acids: CSVDPGSGIGGELFF.

This sequence joins TRBV7-9 and TRBJ1-5; no clear D. CDR1 and CDR2 (germline): SEHNR, FQNEAQ (reference sequence). CDR3 length: 17 residues. V was trimmed by 5 bases and J by 0 bases, leaving 17 bases between them. CDR3 residues: CASSPTMAANSNQPQHF. CDR3 nucleotides: TGTGCCAGCAGCCCGACCATGGCAGCTAATAGCAATCAGCCCCAGCATTTT.

The chain employs TRBV6-5 and TRBJ2-2, with D hard to call. Germline lookup yields CDR1 MNHEY and CDR2 SVGAGI. V lost 6 bases to trimming and J lost 4 bases, with 3 bases between them. CDR3 length: 11 amino acids. Here the CDR3 DNA reads TGTGCCAGCAGGGGCACCGGGGAGCTGTTTTTT. Its translation is CASRGTGELFF.

V and J are TRBV19 and TRBJ2-1, with TRBD2 matching 8 bases. CDR1 LNHDA and CDR2 SQIVND come from the germline V gene (reference sequence). The CDR3 sequence is 15 residues long. The ends lost 6 bases at V and 1 base at J; junction bases unmatched: 5. The CDR3 here is CASSRTSLSYNEQFF. The CDR3 DNA is TGTGCCAGTAGCAGGACTAGCCTATCCTACAATGAGCAGTTCTTC.

This chain uses TRBV20-1 with TRBJ2-7; D call uncertain. CDR1 and CDR2 from the germline V gene are DFQATT and SNEGSKA (reference sequence). V was trimmed by 3 bases and J by 5 bases, leaving 8 bases between them. This CDR3 is 11 amino acids long. The CDR3 sequence is CSASMTHEQYF. The CDR3 nucleotides read TGCAGTGCTAGTATGACCCACGAGCAGTACTTC.

A few counts support this clone. The rearrangement uses TRBV2 and TRBJ1-5, with D unclear. The germline V gene has CDR1 SNHLY and CDR2 FYNNEI. This CDR3 contains 13 residues. V shed 6 bases and J shed 0 bases, with 6 bases lying between them. The CDR3 coding sequence is TGTGCCAGCAGGGAACTTAGCAATCAGCCCCAGCATTTT. It codes for CASRELSNQPQHF.

This chain links TRBV29-1 with TRBJ2-7, with D perhaps matching TRBD1 (6 bases). Trimming took 4 bases from V and 0 from J, leaving 13 bases between them. The CDR3 totals 14 residues. CDR1 is SQVTM and CDR2 is ANQGSEA in the germline V gene. The CDR3 DNA sequence: TGCAGCGTTGTATGGGACATTCTCTCCTACGAGCAGTACTTC. Translating gives CSVVWDILSYEQYF.

The chain combines TRBV30 with TRBJ2-1; D is unclear. Trimming stripped 2 bases from V and 7 bases from J, with 6 bases between. CDR1 is GTSNPN, CDR2 SVGIG, per germline (reference sequence). The CDR3 runs to 11 residues. CDR3 bases: TGTGCCTGGAGTAATTTAAATGAGCAGTTCTTC. This gives the protein CAWSNLNEQFF.

The genes are TRBV2 and TRBJ2-6, with a possible D match to TRBD2 (7 bases). Looked up from germline, CDR1 is SNHLY and CDR2 is FYNNEI. The CDR3 loop spans 18 amino acids. Trimming shortened V by 3 bases and J by 1 base, and 16 bases separated the two germline ends. CDR3 DNA sequence: TGTGCCAGCAGTGAGGGGGGGCCTACGAGTTCTGGGGCCAACGTCCTGACTTTC. Protein product: CASSEGGPTSSGANVLTF. Filled out from reference TRBV2 and TRBJ2-6, the complete variable domain reads EPEVTQTPSHQVTQMGQEVILRCVPISNHLYFYWYRQILGQKVEFLVSFYNNEISEKSEIFDDQFSVERPDGSNFTLKIRSTKLEDSAMYFCASSEGGPTSSGANVLTFGAGSRLTVL.

This clone is a singleton in its sample. The V and J genes are TRBV5-1 and TRBJ1-3; a possible D gene is TRBD1 (6 bases). Trimming cost V 1 base and J 0 bases, with 14 bases left between them. Germline V CDR1 and CDR2: SGHRS, YFSETQ. The CDR3 has 17 amino acids. The CDR3 sequence: CASSLNPRGFSGNTIYF. The CDR3 DNA is TGCGCCAGCAGCTTGAATCCCAGGGGTTTCTCTGGAAACACCATATATTTT.

This chain links TRBV6-5 with TRBJ1-1, with D possibly being TRBD1 (5 bases). Trimming shortened V by 0 bases and J by 1 base, and 12 bases separated the two germline ends. The length of the CDR3 is 16 residues. Germline loops: CDR1 MNHEY, CDR2 SVGAGI. CDR3 coding DNA: TGTGCCAGCAGTTACTCGAAGACAGCTTGGAACACTGAAGCTTTCTTT. Its translation: CASSYSKTAWNTEAFF.

This sequence joins TRBV29-1 and TRBJ2-5; the D is unclear. The CDR3 length is 14 residues. The germline V and J ends were trimmed by 5 bases and 2 bases, with 15 bases remaining between them. Germline CDR1 and CDR2: SQVTM and ANQGSEA. The CDR3 here is CSVSLVALQETQYF. The CDR3 DNA reads TGCAGCGTTTCGCTGGTGGCCCTGCAAGAGACCCAGTACTTC.

The V gene is TRBV5-4, the J gene TRBJ2-3; D ambiguous. The ends were cut back, 6 bases at V and 4 bases at J, with 15 bases in the middle. The CDR3 has 14 amino acids. The V gene's germline CDR1 is SGHNT and CDR2 YYREEE (reference sequence). The CDR3 region is CASTLYGGADTQYF. The CDR3 coding sequence is TGTGCCAGCACCTTATACGGCGGCGCAGATACGCAGTATTTT.

The chain carries TRBV19 and TRBJ2-6, with D unclear. V shed 7 bases and J shed 2 bases, with 6 bases lying between them. Germline-derived CDR1 and CDR2 are LNHDA and SQIVND (reference sequence). CDR3 length: 13 residues. The CDR3 region is CASTLAGANVLTF. As DNA, the CDR3 is TGTGCCAGTACTCTGGCTGGGGCCAACGTCCTGACTTTC.